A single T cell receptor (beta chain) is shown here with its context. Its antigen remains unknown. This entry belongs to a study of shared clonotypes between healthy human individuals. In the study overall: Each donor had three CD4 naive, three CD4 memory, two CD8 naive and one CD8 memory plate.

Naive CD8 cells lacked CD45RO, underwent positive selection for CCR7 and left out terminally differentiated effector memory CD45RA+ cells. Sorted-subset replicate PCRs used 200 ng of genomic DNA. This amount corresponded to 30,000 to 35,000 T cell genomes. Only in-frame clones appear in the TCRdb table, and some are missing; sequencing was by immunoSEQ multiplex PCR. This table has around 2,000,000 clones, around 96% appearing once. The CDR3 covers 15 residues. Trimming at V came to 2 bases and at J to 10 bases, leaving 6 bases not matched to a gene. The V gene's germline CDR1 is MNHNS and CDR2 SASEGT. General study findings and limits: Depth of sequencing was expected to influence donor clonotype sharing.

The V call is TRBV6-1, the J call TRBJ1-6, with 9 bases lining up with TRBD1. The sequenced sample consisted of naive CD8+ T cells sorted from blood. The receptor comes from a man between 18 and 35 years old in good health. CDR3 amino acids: CASSERGQGFSPLHF. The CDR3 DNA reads TGTGCCAGCAGTGAAAGGGGACAGGGATTCTCACCCCTCCACTTT.